The 17 T cell receptor beta chains listed next were all sequenced from one sample in a study of T cells expressing NK-cell markers (dated by TCRdb to the early 2020s). Library method: 5' RACE. The run used an Illumina HiSeq 2000. TCRdb reprocessed the reads, reporting each CDR3 protein sequence once and no DNA. This specimen's table enumerates about 260,000 distinct CDR3 sequences. The ten top clones hold around 3.9% of the sample. The sequenced sample consisted of blood T cells: a sorted CD56 or NKG2C T cell subset, CD4+ or CD8+ T cells, or bulk PBMC T cells (not recorded which). The source of these receptors is a woman between 18 and 70 years old in good health.

The gene calls are TRBV12-3 or TRBV12-4 and TRBJ2-5; the D call of TRBD1 rests on TCRdb alone, since no DNA is present to check it. The CDR3 totals 15 residues. CDR3 residues: CASSFRTAGEETQYF.

The chain recombines TRBV28 with TRBJ2-7; without DNA, the TCRdb call of TRBD1 cannot be checked. CDR3 length: 12 residues. Germline CDR1 is MDHEN and CDR2 is SYDVKM. The CDR3: CASNREAGEQYF. Variable domain in full (rest from reference TRBV28 and TRBJ2-7): DVKVTQSSRYLVKRTGEKVFLECVQDMDHENMFWYRQDPGLGLRLIYFSYDVKMKEKGDIPEGYSVSREKKERFSLILESASTNQTSMYLCASNREAGEQYFGPGTRLTVT.

The chain combines TRBV15 with TRBJ2-3. Germline CDR1 reads LNHNV; CDR2 reads YYDKDF (reference sequence). This CDR3 comprises 15 residues. The CDR3 protein is CATSRELTNTDTQYF.

V is TRBV10-3 and J is TRBJ2-1. CDR3 length equals 13 residues. CDR1 and CDR2 from the germline V gene are ENHRY and SYGVKD. The CDR3 region is CAISESPYNEQFF.

V gene TRBV20-1 combines with J gene TRBJ2-7. The CDR3 is 12 amino acids. From germline, CDR1 is DFQATT and CDR2 SNEGSKA (reference sequence). The CDR3 region is CSASPSAYEQYF.

The chain is built from TRBV12-3 or TRBV12-4 and TRBJ1-3; TCRdb gives TRBD1 as the D gene, but with no DNA this cannot be confirmed. CDR3 length equals 17 residues. The CDR3 spells CASSLTFRANSGNTIYF.

The V and J genes are TRBV27 and TRBJ2-3; absent DNA, TCRdb's TRBD2 call cannot be checked. The CDR3 sequence is 15 residues long. CDR1 is MNHEY and CDR2 is SMNVEV in the germline V gene (reference sequence). The CDR3 is CASSLRLARADTQYF.

The chain links TRBV10-3 to TRBJ2-1. The CDR3 spans 11 residues. CDR1 and CDR2 (germline): ENHRY, SYGVKD. This CDR3 is CAIGTRDEQFF.

V usage is TRBV5-1 and J usage is TRBJ1-2; the TCRdb call, TRBD1, lacks DNA for checking. There are 14 residues in the CDR3. Germline V CDR1 and CDR2: SGHRS, YFSETQ. CDR3 loop: CASSLGRGINGYTF.

This chain uses TRBV20-1 with TRBJ1-5; TCRdb calls TRBD1, which cannot be checked without DNA. The CDR3 has 15 residues. Germline V gene data show CDR1 as DFQATT and CDR2 as SNEGSKA (reference sequence). The CDR3 here is CSAQSTGVGNQPQHF.

This chain links TRBV5-1 with TRBJ2-5. This CDR3 has 14 residues. Germline CDR1 reads SGHRS; CDR2 reads YFSETQ. The CDR3 is CASSPTGNQETQYF.

The V call is TRBV29-1, the J call TRBJ2-4; TCRdb's D gene call, TRBD1, goes unchecked for lack of DNA. The CDR3 covers 12 residues. Germline CDR1 SQVTM, CDR2 ANQGSEA. The CDR3 protein is CSVASGGNIQYF.

The CDR3 sequence is CSVDGASGRDTGELFF. The V gene is TRBV29-1, the J gene TRBJ2-2; the D gene TCRdb calls, TRBD2, cannot be checked with no DNA. Germline loops: CDR1 SQVTM, CDR2 ANQGSEA. This CDR3 region has 16 residues.

This chain joins TRBV6-5 and TRBJ1-2; the TCRdb D gene call, TRBD1, has no DNA to confirm it. The CDR3 runs 13 residues. CDR1 is MNHEY and CDR2 is SVGAGI in the germline V gene. CDR3 region: CASSLGQHYGYTF.

The rearrangement links TRBV11-2 to TRBJ2-4; the TRBD1 assignment by TCRdb is unverifiable without DNA. The length of the CDR3 is 14 residues. CDR1 is SGHAT, CDR2 FQNNGV, per germline. CDR3 in amino acids: CASSFTGVGNIQYF.

The chain has TRBV5-6 and TRBJ2-5; TCRdb proposes TRBD1, but this gene call is untestable without DNA. The CDR3 runs to 17 residues. Germline V lookup: CDR1 SGHDT, CDR2 YYEEEE. CDR3 sequence: CASSLSGQGGEQETQYF. The full variable domain, rest sourced from reference TRBV5-6 and TRBJ2-5, is DAGVTQSPTHLIKTRGQQVTLRCSPKSGHDTVSWYQQALGQGPQFIFQYYEEEERQRGNFPDRFSGHQFPNYSSELNVNALLLGDSALYLCASSLSGQGGEQETQYFGPGTRLLVL.

The gene calls are TRBV28 and TRBJ2-7; TCRdb's D call, TRBD1, is unchecked because there is no DNA. Germline lookup yields CDR1 MDHEN and CDR2 SYDVKM. CDR3 length equals 14 residues. CDR3 protein: CASRGGIQSYEQYF.